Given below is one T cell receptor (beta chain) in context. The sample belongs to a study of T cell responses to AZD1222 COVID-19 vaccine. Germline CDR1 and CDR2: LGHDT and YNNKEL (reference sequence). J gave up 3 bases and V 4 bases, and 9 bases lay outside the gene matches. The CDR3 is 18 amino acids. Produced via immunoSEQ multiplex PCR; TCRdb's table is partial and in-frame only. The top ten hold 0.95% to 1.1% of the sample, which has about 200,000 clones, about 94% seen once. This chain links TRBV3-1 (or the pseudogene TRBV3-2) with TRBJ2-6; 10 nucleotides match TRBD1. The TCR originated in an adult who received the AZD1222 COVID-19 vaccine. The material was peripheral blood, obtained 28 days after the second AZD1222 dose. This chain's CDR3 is CASSRLTGGIGGANVLTF. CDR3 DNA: TGTGCCAGCAGCCGATTGACAGGGGGCATCGGTGGGGCCAACGTCCTGACTTTC.